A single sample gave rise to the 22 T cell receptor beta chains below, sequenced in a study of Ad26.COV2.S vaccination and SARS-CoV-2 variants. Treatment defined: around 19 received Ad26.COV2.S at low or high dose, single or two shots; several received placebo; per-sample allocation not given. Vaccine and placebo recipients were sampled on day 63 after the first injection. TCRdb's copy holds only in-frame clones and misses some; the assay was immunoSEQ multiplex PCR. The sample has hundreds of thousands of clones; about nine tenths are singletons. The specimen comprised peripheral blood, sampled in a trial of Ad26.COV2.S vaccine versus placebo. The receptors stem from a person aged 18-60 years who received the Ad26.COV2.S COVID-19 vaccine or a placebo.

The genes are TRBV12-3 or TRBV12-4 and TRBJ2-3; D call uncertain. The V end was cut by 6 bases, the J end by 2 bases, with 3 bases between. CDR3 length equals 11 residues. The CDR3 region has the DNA TGTGCCAGCAGCCTCACAGATACGCAGTATTTT. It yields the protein CASSLTDTQYF.

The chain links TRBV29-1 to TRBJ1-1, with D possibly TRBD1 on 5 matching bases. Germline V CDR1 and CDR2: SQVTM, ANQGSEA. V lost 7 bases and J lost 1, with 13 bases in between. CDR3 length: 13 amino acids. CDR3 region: CSARSGGNTEAFF. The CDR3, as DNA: TGCAGCGCCCGTAGCGGGGGGAACACTGAAGCTTTCTTT. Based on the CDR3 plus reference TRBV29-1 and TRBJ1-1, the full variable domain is SAVISQKPSRDICQRGTSLTIQCQVDSQVTMMFWYRQQPGQSLTLIATANQGSEATYESGFVIDKFPISRPNLTFSTLTVSNMSPEDSSIYLCSARSGGNTEAFFGQGTRLTVV.

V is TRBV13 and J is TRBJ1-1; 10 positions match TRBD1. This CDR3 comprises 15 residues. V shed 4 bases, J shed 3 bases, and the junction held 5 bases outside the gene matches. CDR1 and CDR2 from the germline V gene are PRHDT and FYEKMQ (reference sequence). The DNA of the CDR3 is TGTGCCAGCAGCTCGGGACAGGGGCTCCACACTGAAGCTTTCTTT. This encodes CASSSGQGLHTEAFF. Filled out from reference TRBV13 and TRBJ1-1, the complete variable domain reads AAGVIQSPRHLIKEKRETATLKCYPIPRHDTVYWYQQGPGQDPQFLISFYEKMQSDKGSIPDRFSAQQFSDYHSELNMSSLELGDSALYFCASSSGQGLHTEAFFGQGTRLTVV.

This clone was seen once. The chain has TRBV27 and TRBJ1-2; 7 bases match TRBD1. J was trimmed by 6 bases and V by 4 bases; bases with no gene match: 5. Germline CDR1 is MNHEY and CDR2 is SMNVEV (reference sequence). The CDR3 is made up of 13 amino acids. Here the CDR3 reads CASSSYRGNGYTF. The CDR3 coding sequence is TGTGCCAGCAGTTCCTACAGGGGTAATGGCTACACCTTC.

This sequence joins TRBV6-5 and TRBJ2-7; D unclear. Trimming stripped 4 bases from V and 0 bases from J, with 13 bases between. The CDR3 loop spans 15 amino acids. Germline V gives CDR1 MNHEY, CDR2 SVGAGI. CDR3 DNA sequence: TGTGCCAGCAGTTCCATTCCGACGGGCTCCTACGAGCAGTACTTC. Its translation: CASSSIPTGSYEQYF.

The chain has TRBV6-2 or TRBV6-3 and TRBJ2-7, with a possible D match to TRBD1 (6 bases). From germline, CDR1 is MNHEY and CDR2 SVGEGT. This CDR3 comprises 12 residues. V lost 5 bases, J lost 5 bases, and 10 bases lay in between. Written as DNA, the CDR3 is TGTGCCAGCAGTCCCTACAGGGACGAGCAGTACTTC. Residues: CASSPYRDEQYF.

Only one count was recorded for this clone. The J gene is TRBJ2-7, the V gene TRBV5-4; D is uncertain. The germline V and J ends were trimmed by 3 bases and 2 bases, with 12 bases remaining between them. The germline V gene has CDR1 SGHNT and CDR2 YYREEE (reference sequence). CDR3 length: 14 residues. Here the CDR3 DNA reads TGTGCCAGCAGCTCATCGGACGGAGCCTACGAGCAGTACTTC. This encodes CASSSSDGAYEQYF.

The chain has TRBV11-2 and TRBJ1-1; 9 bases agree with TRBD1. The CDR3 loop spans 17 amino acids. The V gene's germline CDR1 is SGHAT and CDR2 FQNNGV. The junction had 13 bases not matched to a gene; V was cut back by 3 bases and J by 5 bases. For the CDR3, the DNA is TGTGCCAGCAGCTTCACAGGGGGCGTCAGGACGAGGACTGAAGCTTTCTTT. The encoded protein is CASSFTGGVRTRTEAFF.

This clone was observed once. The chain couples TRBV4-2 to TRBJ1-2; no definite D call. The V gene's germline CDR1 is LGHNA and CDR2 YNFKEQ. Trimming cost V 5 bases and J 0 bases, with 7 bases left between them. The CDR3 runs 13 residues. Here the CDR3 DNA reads TGTGCCAGCAGCGGGCCCACTAACTATGGCTACACCTTC. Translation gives CASSGPTNYGYTF.

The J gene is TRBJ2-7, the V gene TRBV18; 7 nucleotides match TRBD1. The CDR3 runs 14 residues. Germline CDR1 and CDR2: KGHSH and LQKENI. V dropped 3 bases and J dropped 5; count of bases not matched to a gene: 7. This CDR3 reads CASSPLDRVNEQYF. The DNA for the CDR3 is TGTGCCAGCTCACCGCTTGACAGGGTGAACGAGCAGTACTTC.

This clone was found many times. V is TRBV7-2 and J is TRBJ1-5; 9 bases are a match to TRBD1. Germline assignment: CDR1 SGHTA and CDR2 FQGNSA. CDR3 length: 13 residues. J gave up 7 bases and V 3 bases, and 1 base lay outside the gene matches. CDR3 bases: TGTGCCAGCAGCTTGACAGGGGGACAGCCCCAGCATTTT. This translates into CASSLTGGQPQHF.

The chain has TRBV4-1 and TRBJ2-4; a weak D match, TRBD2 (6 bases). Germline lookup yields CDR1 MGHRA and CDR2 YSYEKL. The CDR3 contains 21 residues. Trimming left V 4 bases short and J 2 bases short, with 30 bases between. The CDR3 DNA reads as TGCGCCAGCAGCCTTAGAATTAGGAGGGTCGGTGACCCTGACTCCAAAAACATTCAGTACTTC. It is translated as CASSLRIRRVGDPDSKNIQYF.

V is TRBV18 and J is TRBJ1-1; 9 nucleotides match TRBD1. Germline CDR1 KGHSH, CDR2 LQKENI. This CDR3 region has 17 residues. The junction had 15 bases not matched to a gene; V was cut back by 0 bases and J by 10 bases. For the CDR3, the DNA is TGTGCCAGCTCACCACCTCGGGACAGGGCTGGTGTTGTGGGAGCTTTCTTT. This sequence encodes CASSPPRDRAGVVGAFF.

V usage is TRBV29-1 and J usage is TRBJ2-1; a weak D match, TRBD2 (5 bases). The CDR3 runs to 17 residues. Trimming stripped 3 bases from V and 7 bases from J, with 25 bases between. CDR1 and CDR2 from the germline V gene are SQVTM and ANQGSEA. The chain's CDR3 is CSVEDAGRLVRANEQFF. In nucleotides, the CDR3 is TGCAGCGTTGAGGATGCAGGCAGACTCGTGAGGGCAAATGAGCAGTTCTTC.

CDR3 sequence: CASSWTGGRDVFRGETQYF. The CDR3 bases are TGTGCCAGCAGCTGGACAGGGGGGCGGGATGTTTTTAGAGGAGAGACCCAGTACTTC. The chain has TRBV5-4 and TRBJ2-5, with TRBD1 matching over 10 bases. J gave up 4 bases and V 3 bases, and 18 bases lay outside the gene matches. The CDR3 covers 19 residues. CDR1 and CDR2 (germline): SGHNT, YYREEE (reference sequence).

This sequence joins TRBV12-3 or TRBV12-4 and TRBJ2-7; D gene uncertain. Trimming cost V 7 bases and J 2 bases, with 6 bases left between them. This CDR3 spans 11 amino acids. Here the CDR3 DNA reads TGTGCCAGCACCGCGACCTACGAGCAGTACTTC. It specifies CASTATYEQYF.

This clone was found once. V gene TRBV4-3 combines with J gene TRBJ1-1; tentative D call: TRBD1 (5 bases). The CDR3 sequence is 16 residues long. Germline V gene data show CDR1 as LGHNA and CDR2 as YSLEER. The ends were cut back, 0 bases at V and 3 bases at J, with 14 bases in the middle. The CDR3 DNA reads TGCGCCAGCAGCCAAGATCTGGGGCAGTGGGACACTGAAGCTTTCTTT. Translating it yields CASSQDLGQWDTEAFF.

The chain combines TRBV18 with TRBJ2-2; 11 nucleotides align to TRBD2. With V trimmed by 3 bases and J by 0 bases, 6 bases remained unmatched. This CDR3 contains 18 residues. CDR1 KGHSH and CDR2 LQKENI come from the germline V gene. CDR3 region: CASSPLTSGGPNTGELFF. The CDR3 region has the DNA TGTGCCAGCTCACCTCTCACTAGCGGGGGACCGAACACCGGGGAGCTGTTTTTT. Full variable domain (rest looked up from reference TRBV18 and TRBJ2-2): NAGVMQNPRHLVRRRGQEARLRCSPMKGHSHVYWYRQLPEEGLKFMVYLQKENIIDESGMPKERFSAEFPKEGPSILRIQQVVRGDSAAYFCASSPLTSGGPNTGELFFGEGSRLTVL.

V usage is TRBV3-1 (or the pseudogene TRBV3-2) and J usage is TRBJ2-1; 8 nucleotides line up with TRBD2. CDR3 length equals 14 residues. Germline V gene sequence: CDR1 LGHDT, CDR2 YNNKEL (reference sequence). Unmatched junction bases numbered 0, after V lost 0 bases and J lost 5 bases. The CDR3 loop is CASSQELADNEQFF. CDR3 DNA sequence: TGTGCCAGCAGCCAAGAACTAGCGGACAATGAGCAGTTCTTC.

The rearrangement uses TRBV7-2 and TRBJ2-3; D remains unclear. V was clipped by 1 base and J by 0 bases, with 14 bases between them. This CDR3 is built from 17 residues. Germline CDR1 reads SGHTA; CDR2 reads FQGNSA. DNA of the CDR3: TGTGCCAGCAGCTTAGGTCGCTTCACCACTAGCACAGATACGCAGTATTTT. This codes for CASSLGRFTTSTDTQYF.

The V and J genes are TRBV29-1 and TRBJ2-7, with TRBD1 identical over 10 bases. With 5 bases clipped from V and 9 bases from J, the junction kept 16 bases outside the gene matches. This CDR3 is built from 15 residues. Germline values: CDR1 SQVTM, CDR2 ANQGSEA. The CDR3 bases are TGCAGCGTTAAGGGGTCTGACAGGGGGCCGAGGTTGCAGTACTTC. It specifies CSVKGSDRGPRLQYF.

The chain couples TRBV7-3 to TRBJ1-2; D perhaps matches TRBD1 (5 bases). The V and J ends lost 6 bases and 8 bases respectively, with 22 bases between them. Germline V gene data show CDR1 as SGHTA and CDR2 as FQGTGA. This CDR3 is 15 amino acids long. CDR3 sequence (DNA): TGTGCCAGCAGTAATAAAACCGGGACGGTTTTAGGCTACACCTTC. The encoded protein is CASSNKTGTVLGYTF.